Listed below are T cell receptor beta chains from one sample, sequenced in a study of T cell changes during pregnancy in multiple sclerosis. Repertoires were generated with immunoSEQ multiplex PCR, while TCRdb's copy carries only in-frame clones and drops some. The sample has 30,000 to 45,000 clones, 90% to 95% seen once. The sample in question was CD8+ T cells from peripheral blood mononuclear cells, obtained before pregnancy. The receptors shown here come from a female donor with multiple sclerosis, enrolled in a pregnancy study. CDR3s include the opening cysteine and the closing phenylalanine or tryptophan. D genes are given only for firm matches. Clone size appears in some rows only: once, few, many, or a class for an expanded clone.

TRBJ2-7,TRBV4-1,.,TRBD1,TGCGCCAGCAGCCAAGGGTTGGGGACAGCATACGAGCAGTACTTC,CASSQGLGTAYEQYF
TRBJ2-6,TRBV27,.,.,TGTGCCAGCAGGGGACAAGGAGGCTTCTCTGGGGCCAACGTCCTGACTTTC,CASRGQGGFSGANVLTF
TRBJ1-3,TRBV6-6,.,.,TGTGCCAGCACACCGACAGTCTCGGGAAACACCATATATTTT,CASTPTVSGNTIYF
TRBJ2-1,TRBV7-8,.,.,TGTGCCAGCACCCGTTTCAGTTATGAGCAGTTCTTC,CASTRFSYEQFF
TRBJ2-2,TRBV11-3,.,.,TGTGCCAGCAGCGTAGGATTAGCGGTTAACACCGGGGAGCTGTTTTTT,CASSVGLAVNTGELFF
TRBJ2-1,TRBV13,.,TRBD2,TGTGCCAGCAGAATCTTAGCGGGAGGGCCGGACAATGAGCAGTTCTTC,CASRILAGGPDNEQFF
TRBJ2-6,TRBV27,.,.,TGTGCCAGCAGTTTGCAGCCAGGGGACGCTGGGGCCAACGTCCTGACTTTC,CASSLQPGDAGANVLTF
TRBJ2-7,TRBV10-1,.,TRBD1,TGCGCCAGAAACACCGGGACAGCATACGAGCAGTACTTC,CARNTGTAYEQYF
TRBJ2-3,TRBV6-4,.,TRBD2,TGTGCCAGCAGCCTAACTAGCGGGAGAACAGATACGCAGTATTTT,CASSLTSGRTDTQYF
TRBJ2-2,TRBV6-5,once,.,TGTGCCAGCAGTTACTCGAATCCTAGGAACACCGGGGAGCTGTTTTTT,CASSYSNPRNTGELFF
TRBJ2-1,TRBV9,.,.,TGTGCCAGCAGCGTATCTAATGAGCAGTTCTTC,CASSVSNEQFF
TRBJ2-7,TRBV5-1,.,.,TGCGCCAGCAGCTTGGTTCAGGGCGTTGAGCAGTACTTC,CASSLVQGVEQYF
TRBJ2-1,TRBV10-3,.,TRBD1,TGTGCCATCAGTGAGTATCAGGACAGGGCCTCCTACAATGAGCAGTTCTTC,CAISEYQDRASYNEQFF
TRBJ2-2,TRBV7-7,.,.,TGTGCTAGCAGCTCCCCCGGGGGCGGGGAGCTGTTTTTT,CASSSPGGGELFF
TRBJ2-3,TRBV11-2,.,.,TGTGCCAGCAGCCCAGATACAGATACGCAGTATTTT,CASSPDTDTQYF
TRBJ2-1,TRBV5-1,.,TRBD1,TGCGCCAGCAGCGGGACAGTCGATGAGCAGTTCTTC,CASSGTVDEQFF
TRBJ2-3,TRBV6-1,.,.,TGTGCCAGCGGGGGGTGGACAAGCACAGATACGCAGTATTTT,CASGGWTSTDTQYF
TRBJ2-1,TRBV5-1,.,TRBD2,TGCGCCAGCAGCTTGGAGGATAGCGGGAGCGATGAGCAGTTCTTC,CASSLEDSGSDEQFF
TRBJ2-7,TRBV29-1,.,TRBD1,TGCAGCGTTGTGGACAGGGCAGAGCAGTACTTC,CSVVDRAEQYF
TRBJ2-1,TRBV27,.,TRBD2,TGTGCCAGCAGTTCATTAGCGGGTCGGTCCTACAATGAGCAGTTCTTC,CASSSLAGRSYNEQFF
TRBJ1-1,TRBV19,.,TRBD1,TGTGCCAGTAGTATAGTAGTCGGGACAGGGGGAGCTTTCTTT,CASSIVVGTGGAFF
TRBJ2-3,TRBV4-3,.,.,TGCGCCAGCAGCCCGGTAGCAGTCCCCACAGATACGCAGTATTTT,CASSPVAVPTDTQYF
TRBJ2-7,TRBV29-1,.,TRBD2,TGCAGCGCCGTGCCCTGGGTAGCGGGAGAAGGCGAGCAGTACTTC,CSAVPWVAGEGEQYF
TRBJ2-3,TRBV27,.,.,TGTGCCAGCAGTTTATCACAAGTGGATACGCAGTATTTT,CASSLSQVDTQYF
TRBJ1-1,TRBV27,.,.,TGTGCCAGCAATCGGGGGATGAACACTGAAGCTTTCTTT,CASNRGMNTEAFF